This TCR beta chain came from a study of cytomegalovirus exposure and HLA in healthy donors. This CDR3 is 12 amino acids long. From germline, CDR1 is MNHEY and CDR2 SVGAGI. Trimming took off 6 bases at V and 7 bases at J, with 7 bases between the two ends. Everyone who donated was a healthy bone marrow donor. The study's findings and limits: Across donors, most TCRs were seen rarely, yet some public ones were widespread.

Both 60 Vbeta primers and 13 Jbeta primers went into the PCR. The repertoire was sequenced with immunoSEQ multiplex PCR; TCRdb's copy has only in-frame clones and lacks some. The sample lists about 160,000 clones; around 80% were seen once. This clone was recorded a few times. The antigen remains undetermined. The receptor's source is a male donor in good health and CMV-seropositive. Sequenced sample: PBMCs. The V call is TRBV6-5, the J call TRBJ1-6, with TRBD1 as a possible D gene (6 bases). For the CDR3, the DNA is TGTGCCAGCAGCCAGGGGAATTCACCCCTCCACTTT. Translating it yields CASSQGNSPLHF.